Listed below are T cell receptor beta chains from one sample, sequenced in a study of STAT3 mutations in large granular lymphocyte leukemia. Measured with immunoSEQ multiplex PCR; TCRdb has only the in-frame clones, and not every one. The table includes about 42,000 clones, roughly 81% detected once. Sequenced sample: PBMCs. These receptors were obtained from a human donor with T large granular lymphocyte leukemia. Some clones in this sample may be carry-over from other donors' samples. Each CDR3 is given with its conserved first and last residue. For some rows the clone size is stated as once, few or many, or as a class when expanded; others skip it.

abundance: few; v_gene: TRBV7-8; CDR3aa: CASSLDGVGELFF
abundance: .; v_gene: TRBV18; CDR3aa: CASSIDRRNSPLHF
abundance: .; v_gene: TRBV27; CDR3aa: CASCPGTSGGYNEQFF
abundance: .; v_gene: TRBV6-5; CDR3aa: CASSYSVASGEQFF
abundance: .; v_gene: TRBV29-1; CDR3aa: CSVEVPGGRSYEQYF
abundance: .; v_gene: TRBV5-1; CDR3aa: CASSLGAENTEAFF
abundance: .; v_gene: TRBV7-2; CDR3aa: CASSLLGGDSTDTQYF
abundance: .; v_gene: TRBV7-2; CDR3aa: CASSLEDRAAEAFF
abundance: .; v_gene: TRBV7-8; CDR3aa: CATRRDLTEAFF
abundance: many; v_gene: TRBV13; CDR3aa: CASSLGQNSNQPQHF
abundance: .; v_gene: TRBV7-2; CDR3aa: CAITTGQLGGELFF
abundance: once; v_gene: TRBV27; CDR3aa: CASSLSPGGNTEAFF
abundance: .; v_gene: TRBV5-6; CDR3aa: CASSLGQGSNQPQHF
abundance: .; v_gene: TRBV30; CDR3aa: CAWNRDSYGYTF
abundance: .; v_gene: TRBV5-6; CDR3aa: CASSLEQGANGNTIYF
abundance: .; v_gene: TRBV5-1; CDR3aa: CASSFGSSGNTIYF
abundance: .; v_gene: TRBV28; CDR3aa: CASSPGQVYSYEQYF
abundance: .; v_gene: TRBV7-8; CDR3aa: CASSLTSGGYNEQFF
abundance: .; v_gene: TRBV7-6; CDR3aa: CASSLTGPTEAFF
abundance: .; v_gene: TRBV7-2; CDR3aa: CASRDGAPRDEQFF
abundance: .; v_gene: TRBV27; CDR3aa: CASSHRDKDSPLHF
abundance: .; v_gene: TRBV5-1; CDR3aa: CASSMDGTGDEKLFF
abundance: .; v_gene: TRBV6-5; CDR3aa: CASSYLGTEAFF
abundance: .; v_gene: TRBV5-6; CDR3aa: CASSLEGHLNSPLHF
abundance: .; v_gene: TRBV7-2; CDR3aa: CASSLGGGPQETQYF
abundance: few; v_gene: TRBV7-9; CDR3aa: CASSFTRDTEAFF
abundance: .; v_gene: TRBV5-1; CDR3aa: CASSLAPGTGIGANVLTF
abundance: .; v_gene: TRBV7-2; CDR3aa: CASSSRAEKGYTF
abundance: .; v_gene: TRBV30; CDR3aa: CAWSMGGLMNTEAFF
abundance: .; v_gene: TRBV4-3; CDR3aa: CASSQAWRDRGNGNQPQHF
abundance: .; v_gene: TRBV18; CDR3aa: CASSVNRNNEQFF
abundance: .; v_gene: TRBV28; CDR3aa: CASSLLGTGNTEAFF
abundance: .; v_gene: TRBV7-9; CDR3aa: CVSSHGAISYEQYF
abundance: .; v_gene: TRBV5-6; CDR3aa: CASSRLRQEETQYF
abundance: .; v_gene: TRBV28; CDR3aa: CASSFRGGDNEQFF
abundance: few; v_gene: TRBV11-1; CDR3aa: CASSLASDTQYF
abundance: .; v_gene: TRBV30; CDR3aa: CAWRTRTGNSYNSPLHF
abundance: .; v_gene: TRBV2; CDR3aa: CASGPGGEPLHF
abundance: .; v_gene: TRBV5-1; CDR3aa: CASSPSAGVNTGELFF
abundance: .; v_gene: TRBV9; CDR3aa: CASKSSYNEQFF
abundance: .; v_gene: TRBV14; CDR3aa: CASSQDVNTEAFF
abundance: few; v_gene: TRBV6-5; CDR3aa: CASSLGGRETQYF
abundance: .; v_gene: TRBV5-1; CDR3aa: CASSLEGPFNIQYF
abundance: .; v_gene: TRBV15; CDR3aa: CATSSTWAAEAFF
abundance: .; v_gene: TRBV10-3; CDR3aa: CAIKTGNTGELFF
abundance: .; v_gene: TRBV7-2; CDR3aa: CASSLVPTGTAANYGYTF
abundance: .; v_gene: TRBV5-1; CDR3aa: CASGPGQGVHNEQFF
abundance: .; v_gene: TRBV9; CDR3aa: CASSPSGQQGHYGYTF
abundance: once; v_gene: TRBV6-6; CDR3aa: CASSLESGFYGYTF
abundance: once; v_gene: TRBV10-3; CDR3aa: CAISAPGLQETQYF
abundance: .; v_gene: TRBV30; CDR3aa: CAWISSYEQYF
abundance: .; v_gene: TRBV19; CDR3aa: CASRSWTGTDTQYF
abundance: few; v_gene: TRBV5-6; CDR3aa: CASSWDVRSYNEQFF